These T cell receptor beta chains were read from a single sample in a study of blood T cells in healthy people across ages. TCRdb re-called the 5' RACE reads through MiXCR, storing one row per CDR3 protein. The sample yields 1,300,000 or so distinct CDR3 sequences, around 55% seen once. Material: blood. These TCRs come from a man aged 18 to 29 in good health. The CDR3 runs from the conserved cysteine through the conserved F or W. A D gene is named only where the DNA matches it firmly. Clone size, where shown, is once, few, many, or a class for clones that have expanded.

>-|TRBV9|TRBJ2-7|-
TGTGCCAGCAGCGTTGGACAGAATGGGCCCTACGAGCAGTACTTC
CASSVGQNGPYEQYF
>-|TRBV29-1|TRBJ2-2|-
TGCAGCGTTGAGGGGGCAGACCTGAACACCGGGGAGCTGTTTTTT
CSVEGADLNTGELFF
>TRBD2|TRBV20-1|TRBJ2-1|few
TGCAGTGCTGAGAGCGGGAGGGCCAATGAGCAGTTCTTC
CSAESGRANEQFF
>TRBD1|TRBV6-1|TRBJ1-2|-
TGTGCCAGCAGTGGGCAATTTACAACAGGGGGCAACTATGGCTACACCTTC
CASSGQFTTGGNYGYTF
>-|TRBV12-3/TRBV12-4|TRBJ2-4|few
TGTGCCAGCAGCGACTCCGGAGGGTCGTACTTC
CASSDSGGSYF
>TRBD1|TRBV5-5|TRBJ2-7|-
TGTGCCAGCAGCCAGCAAGAACAGGGGTTTGCCTCCTACGAGCAGTACTTC
CASSQQEQGFASYEQYF
>-|TRBV10-2|TRBJ2-7|-
TGCGCCAGCAGTGAGTCGGTCCGGGTAGCTCGGGACGAGCAGTACTTC
CASSESVRVARDEQYF
>TRBD2|TRBV7-6|TRBJ2-1|-
TGTGCCAGCAGCCTCACGTCGGGACTAGCGGGGGCCTCCTACAATGAGCAGTTCTTC
CASSLTSGLAGASYNEQFF
>-|TRBV2|TRBJ1-5|-
TGTGCCAGCAGTGAAGAGGTAGGGGGACAGCCCCAGCATTTT
CASSEEVGGQPQHF
>TRBD2|TRBV28|TRBJ2-7|few
TGTGCCAGCAGGAACCCCGGGACTATGGGCTCCGAGCAGTACTTC
CASRNPGTMGSEQYF
>-|TRBV6-6|TRBJ1-2|-
TGTGCCAGCAGTTCTTTTTCACCGAACTATGGCTACACCTTC
CASSSFSPNYGYTF
>TRBD1|TRBV9|TRBJ2-1|-
TGTGCCAGCAGCGCCTCCGGGACAGCCATCTCCTACAATGAGCAGTTCTTC
CASSASGTAISYNEQFF
>TRBD2|TRBV10-3|TRBJ2-1|-
TGTGCCATCAACCGACTAGCGGGAGATCTAGATGAGCAGTTCTTC
CAINRLAGDLDEQFF
>-|TRBV7-8|TRBJ2-1|-
TGTGCCAGCAGCTTAGATCTGACTTACAATGAGCAGTTCTTC
CASSLDLTYNEQFF
>TRBD1|TRBV7-6|TRBJ2-3|-
TGTGCCAGCACTATCAGGGGGAGCGGCACAGATACGCAGTATTTT
CASTIRGSGTDTQYF
>TRBD2|TRBV9|TRBJ2-5|once
TGTGCCAGCAGCGCCTCCGGGACTAGGCAAGAGACCCAGTACTTC
CASSASGTRQETQYF
>-|TRBV9|TRBJ2-7|-
TGTGCCAGCAGCGTACGGCCTACCCAGGCCCCGTACGAGCAGTACTTC
CASSVRPTQAPYEQYF
>TRBD1|TRBV7-8|TRBJ2-1|-
TGTGCCAGCAGCTTATCCACCGGGACAGGGGTGGACAATGAGCAGTTCTTC
CASSLSTGTGVDNEQFF
>-|TRBV4-3|TRBJ1-2|-
TGCGCCAGCAGCCAAGATTACGGCCCAGGGGACTATGGCTACACCTTC
CASSQDYGPGDYGYTF
>TRBD1|TRBV6-5|TRBJ2-7|-
TGTGCCAGCGGGACAGGGGGCTCCTACAATGAGCAGTACTTC
CASGTGGSYNEQYF
>-|TRBV4-3|TRBJ2-7|-
TGCGCCAGCAGCCAAGATATAGCTTACGAGCAGTACTTC
CASSQDIAYEQYF
>-|TRBV7-2|TRBJ1-1|-
TGTGCCAGCAGCTTAGGCGTGGGGGCGAACACTGAAGCTTTCTTT
CASSLGVGANTEAFF
>-|TRBV28|TRBJ2-7|few
TGTGCCAGCAGCAATAAATACGAGCAGTACTTC
CASSNKYEQYF
>-|TRBV29-1|TRBJ2-1|few
TGCAGCGTTGAAGGCCCCCGGGACGTAGTGAACAATGAGCAGTTCTTC
CSVEGPRDVVNNEQFF
>TRBD2|TRBV6-5|TRBJ2-1|-
TGTGCCAGCAGCGTAGGCCCACTAGCGGCGAACAATGAGCAGTTCTTC
CASSVGPLAANNEQFF
>TRBD2|TRBV12-3/TRBV12-4|TRBJ2-3|-
TGTGCCAGCAGTTTAGGGACTAGGCAAGACCGCACAGATACGCAGTATTTT
CASSLGTRQDRTDTQYF
>-|TRBV6-2/TRBV6-3|TRBJ1-2|once
TGTGCCAGCAGTTACTCGCAGGGTGGCTACACCTTC
CASSYSQGGYTF
>-|TRBV7-9|TRBJ1-4|few
TGTGCCAGCAGCTTAGCCCCGGGGGCAAATGAAAAACTGTTTTTT
CASSLAPGANEKLFF
>-|TRBV4-1|TRBJ2-5|many
TGTGCCAGCAGCCGTAGTGGCGAGACCCAGTACTTC
CASSRSGETQYF
>TRBD2|TRBV6-6|TRBJ2-7|-
TGTGCCAGCAGTTACTCGATTGGCGGGGGGCGACACGAGCAGTACTTC
CASSYSIGGGRHEQYF
>TRBD1|TRBV28|TRBJ1-2|-
TGTGCCAGCAGTCCCTCGGACAGGGTCTATGGCTACACCTTC
CASSPSDRVYGYTF
>-|TRBV29-1|TRBJ1-2|-
TGCAGCGAAAATGGACAGTCCCTCAACTATGGCTACACCTTC
CSENGQSLNYGYTF
>TRBD1|TRBV5-1|TRBJ2-1|few
TGCGCCAGCAGCGCCAGGACAGGGGGTTTTGAGCAGTTCTTC
CASSARTGGFEQFF
>TRBD1|TRBV20-1|TRBJ2-5|few
TGCAGTGCTAGTACGACAGGGTATAGAGAGACCCAGTACTTC
CSASTTGYRETQYF
>TRBD1|TRBV7-2|TRBJ2-7|few
TGTGCCAGCAGCTCCGACAGGGAATTCGAGCAGTACTTC
CASSSDREFEQYF
>-|TRBV5-6|TRBJ2-7|-
TGTGCCAGCAGCTTGGAGGCTCTACTCTACGAGCAGTACTTC
CASSLEALLYEQYF
>TRBD1|TRBV2|TRBJ1-5|-
TGTGCCAGCAGTGAACTGGACAGGGTGGATAGCAATCAGCCCCAGCATTTT
CASSELDRVDSNQPQHF
>-|TRBV2|TRBJ2-1|-
TGTGCCATCGACCGTAGGATCCCCTACAATGAGCAGTTCTTC
CAIDRRIPYNEQFF
>-|TRBV7-2|TRBJ2-7|-
TGTGCCAGCACCGTCTTAAACGAGCAGTACTTC
CASTVLNEQYF
>-|TRBV9|TRBJ1-2|few
TGTGCCAGCAGCGTAGCTTACCCAGGGGATGGCTACACCTTC
CASSVAYPGDGYTF
>TRBD1|TRBV6-6|TRBJ2-1|-
TGTGCCAGCAATAACAGGGGCAAGAGTGAGCAGTTCTTC
CASNNRGKSEQFF
>-|TRBV27|TRBJ1-2|-
TGTGCCAGCAGTTCCACATGGGTTGTCGGACGGAAGAACTATGGCTACACCTTC
CASSSTWVVGRKNYGYTF
>-|TRBV4-1|TRBJ2-7|-
TGCGCCAGCAGCCCTCAGATGGGCTACGAGCAGTACTTC
CASSPQMGYEQYF
>TRBD1|TRBV2|TRBJ2-7|-
TGTGCCAGCAGTGAAAGAAGGGACAGGGATAAGAGCGAGCAGTACTTC
CASSERRDRDKSEQYF
>-|TRBV7-9|TRBJ2-7|-
TGTGCCAGCACCTTGACAGGCGACGAGCAGTACTTC
CASTLTGDEQYF
>-|TRBV24-1|TRBJ2-6|-
TGTGCCACCAGTGATAAGGGATCTGGGGCCAACGTCCTGACTTTC
CATSDKGSGANVLTF